Listed below are T cell receptor beta chains from one sample, sequenced in a study of shared T cell receptors in the human thymus. Profiled with immunoSEQ multiplex PCR; TCRdb holds only in-frame clones, not every one. Here the sample spans over 650,000 clones, more than 70% being singletons. Another study also made use of these data, one on human thymus T cells.

The sample consisted of thymocytes. These receptors all come from a boy under three years old with a congenital heart defect. CDR3s include the opening cysteine and the closing phenylalanine or tryptophan. Each record gives: D gene, J gene, V gene, CDR3 protein. D genes are given only for firm matches.

d_gene: .; j_gene: TRBJ2-7; v_gene: TRBV4-2; CDR3aa: CASSQPDQGLHYEQYF
d_gene: .; j_gene: TRBJ2-1; v_gene: TRBV12-5; CDR3aa: CASGLEGKTGPSSYNEQFF
d_gene: .; j_gene: TRBJ2-2; v_gene: TRBV5-1; CDR3aa: CASSLDRQGGATGELFF
d_gene: TRBD1; j_gene: TRBJ1-3; v_gene: TRBV10-3; CDR3aa: CAISEGQVVPGNTIYF
d_gene: .; j_gene: TRBJ1-1; v_gene: TRBV27; CDR3aa: CASSSRVNTEAFF
d_gene: TRBD2; j_gene: TRBJ2-2; v_gene: TRBV29-1; CDR3aa: CSALTSGRANTGELFF
d_gene: TRBD2; j_gene: TRBJ2-1; v_gene: TRBV4-3; CDR3aa: CASSQELASGRAWDNEQFF
d_gene: TRBD1; j_gene: TRBJ2-7; v_gene: TRBV5-6; CDR3aa: CASSLRDRANEQYF
d_gene: .; j_gene: TRBJ1-1; v_gene: TRBV28; CDR3aa: CASSLLGQFHTEAFF
d_gene: TRBD1; j_gene: TRBJ2-1; v_gene: TRBV19; CDR3aa: CASSITDKLRDRGLWEQFF
d_gene: TRBD1; j_gene: TRBJ1-2; v_gene: TRBV6-1; CDR3aa: CASSEAWDRTYYGYTF
d_gene: .; j_gene: TRBJ2-7; v_gene: TRBV14; CDR3aa: CASSRLRAKTAYEQYF
d_gene: .; j_gene: TRBJ1-4; v_gene: TRBV28; CDR3aa: CASSSGDYYEKLFF
d_gene: TRBD2; j_gene: TRBJ2-3; v_gene: TRBV5-1; CDR3aa: CASSLIKGSGLASTDTQYF
d_gene: TRBD1; j_gene: TRBJ2-1; v_gene: TRBV29-1; CDR3aa: CSVDPRGHEQFF
d_gene: TRBD1; j_gene: TRBJ2-5; v_gene: TRBV7-9; CDR3aa: CASGTAQGANQETQYF
d_gene: TRBD1; j_gene: TRBJ1-5; v_gene: TRBV5-8; CDR3aa: CASSGAQGHQPQHF
d_gene: TRBD1; j_gene: TRBJ2-7; v_gene: TRBV11-1; CDR3aa: CATRDRGVNEQYF
d_gene: .; j_gene: TRBJ1-3; v_gene: TRBV15; CDR3aa: CATSRGGGGASGNTIYF
d_gene: .; j_gene: TRBJ2-6; v_gene: TRBV7-9; CDR3aa: CASSLGTETFSGANVLTF
d_gene: .; j_gene: TRBJ1-4; v_gene: TRBV23-1; CDR3aa: CASSQPNLTFRRNEKLFF
d_gene: TRBD1; j_gene: TRBJ1-2; v_gene: TRBV4-2; CDR3aa: CASSRDRTNYGYTF
d_gene: .; j_gene: TRBJ2-7; v_gene: TRBV5-6; CDR3aa: CASSLRGTHYEQYF
d_gene: TRBD1; j_gene: TRBJ1-5; v_gene: TRBV28; CDR3aa: CASSLAGGLLNSNQPQHF
d_gene: .; j_gene: TRBJ1-6; v_gene: TRBV6-5; CDR3aa: CASSLAGSYNSPLHF
d_gene: .; j_gene: TRBJ2-2; v_gene: TRBV7-2; CDR3aa: CASTPRGGRVNTGELFF
d_gene: .; j_gene: TRBJ2-1; v_gene: TRBV28; CDR3aa: CASSWRAEQFF
d_gene: TRBD1; j_gene: TRBJ2-5; v_gene: TRBV18; CDR3aa: CASSPDRVYQETQYF
d_gene: .; j_gene: TRBJ2-3; v_gene: TRBV27; CDR3aa: CASRGRITDTQYF
d_gene: TRBD2; j_gene: TRBJ2-5; v_gene: TRBV4-1; CDR3aa: CASSQGLAGGGWGYKETQYF
d_gene: TRBD1; j_gene: TRBJ1-1; v_gene: TRBV28; CDR3aa: CASSFPAGTVGTEAFF
d_gene: .; j_gene: TRBJ1-2; v_gene: TRBV15; CDR3aa: CATSRLENRETKVISTF
d_gene: .; j_gene: TRBJ1-2; v_gene: TRBV19; CDR3aa: CATHPDGGTNYGYTF
d_gene: TRBD1; j_gene: TRBJ1-1; v_gene: TRBV6-4; CDR3aa: CASSRTGGTEAFF
d_gene: .; j_gene: TRBJ1-2; v_gene: TRBV10-2; CDR3aa: CASSEVLGWAYGYTF
d_gene: .; j_gene: TRBJ2-5; v_gene: TRBV2; CDR3aa: CASSETGRGETQYF
d_gene: TRBD2; j_gene: TRBJ2-4; v_gene: TRBV2; CDR3aa: CASRTSGLAKNIQYF
d_gene: .; j_gene: TRBJ1-4; v_gene: TRBV29-1; CDR3aa: CSAQTGEKLFF
d_gene: .; j_gene: TRBJ2-7; v_gene: TRBV4-3; CDR3aa: CASSQDETTPSYEQYF
d_gene: TRBD2; j_gene: TRBJ2-7; v_gene: TRBV9; CDR3aa: CASSAGTSGGPYEQYF
d_gene: .; j_gene: TRBJ2-5; v_gene: TRBV7-9; CDR3aa: CASSLVMRVSQETQYF
d_gene: .; j_gene: TRBJ2-5; v_gene: TRBV6-1; CDR3aa: CASQQGQETQYF
d_gene: TRBD1; j_gene: TRBJ1-4; v_gene: TRBV27; CDR3aa: CASRRRGKWEKLFF
d_gene: .; j_gene: TRBJ2-2; v_gene: TRBV19; CDR3aa: CASSSRQIGELFF
d_gene: TRBD1; j_gene: TRBJ1-4; v_gene: TRBV18; CDR3aa: CASSPRQGGEELFF
d_gene: TRBD2; j_gene: TRBJ2-2; v_gene: TRBV7-9; CDR3aa: CASSPAGTSGRRNTGELFF
d_gene: TRBD1; j_gene: TRBJ1-2; v_gene: TRBV20-1; CDR3aa: CSARVGTVNTF
d_gene: .; j_gene: TRBJ1-2; v_gene: TRBV7-9; CDR3aa: CASSLELSGHLANYGYTF
d_gene: TRBD1; j_gene: TRBJ2-1; v_gene: TRBV6-1; CDR3aa: CASSEGWDRGYYEQFF
d_gene: TRBD2; j_gene: TRBJ2-1; v_gene: TRBV28; CDR3aa: CASSSTSGSTTEQFF
d_gene: TRBD2; j_gene: TRBJ2-3; v_gene: TRBV25-1; CDR3aa: CASSGISGSTDTQYF
d_gene: .; j_gene: TRBJ1-2; v_gene: TRBV7-2; CDR3aa: CASSFVRQANGYTF
d_gene: .; j_gene: TRBJ1-1; v_gene: TRBV7-8; CDR3aa: CASSLGRVTTEAFF
d_gene: TRBD1; j_gene: TRBJ1-1; v_gene: TRBV7-9; CDR3aa: CASSLMTQGASEAFF